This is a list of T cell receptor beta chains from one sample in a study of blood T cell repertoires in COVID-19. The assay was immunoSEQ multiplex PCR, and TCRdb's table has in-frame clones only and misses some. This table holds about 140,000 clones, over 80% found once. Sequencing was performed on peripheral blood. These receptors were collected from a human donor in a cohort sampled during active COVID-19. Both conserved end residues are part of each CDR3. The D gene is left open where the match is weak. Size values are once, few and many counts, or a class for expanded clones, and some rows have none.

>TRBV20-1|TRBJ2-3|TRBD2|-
TGCAGTGCTAGTTTGGCTCTAGCGGGAGGAACCGATACGCAGTATTTT
CSASLALAGGTDTQYF
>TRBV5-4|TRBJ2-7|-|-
TGTGCCAGCAGCTTGGAAGCTAGCGAGAGCTACGAGCAGTACTTC
CASSLEASESYEQYF
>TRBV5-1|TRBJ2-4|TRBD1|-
TGCGCCAGCAGCTTGCCCGGACAGGGGGAAGCCAAAAACATTCAGTACTTC
CASSLPGQGEAKNIQYF
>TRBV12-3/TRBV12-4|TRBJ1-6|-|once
TGTGCCAGCAGCGAGTATAATTCACCCCTCCACTTT
CASSEYNSPLHF
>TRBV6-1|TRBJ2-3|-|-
TGTGCCAGCAGTGATCCGGATCGCGGGACGCAGTATTTT
CASSDPDRGTQYF
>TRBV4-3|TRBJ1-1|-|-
TGCGCCAGCAGCCAAGGACACCAAATGGCAGCTTTCTTT
CASSQGHQMAAFF
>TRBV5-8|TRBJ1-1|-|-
TGTGCCAGCAGCCCCCGATTGACAGGCCAAGCTTTCTTT
CASSPRLTGQAFF
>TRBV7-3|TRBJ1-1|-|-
TGTGCCAGCAGCTTAAACAGGGAAGCTGAAGCTTTCTTT
CASSLNREAEAFF
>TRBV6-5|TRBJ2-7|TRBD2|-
TGTGCCAGCATCAAGGGACTAGCGGGGGCATACGAGCAGTACTTC
CASIKGLAGAYEQYF
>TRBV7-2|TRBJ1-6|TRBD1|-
TGTGCCAGCAGCTTGGAGATGGGTTCGACAGGGCTTTACTCACCCCTCCACTTT
CASSLEMGSTGLYSPLHF
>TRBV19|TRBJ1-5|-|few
TGTGCCAGTAGGATAGGAGGGGGTGGCAATCAGCCCCAGCATTTT
CASRIGGGGNQPQHF
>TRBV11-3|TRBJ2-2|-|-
TGTGCCAGCAGCTTAGGTGGGGGCGCGAACACCGGGGAGCTGTTTTTT
CASSLGGGANTGELFF
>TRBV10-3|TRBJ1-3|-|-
TGTGCCATCAGCTCCCTTGGAAACACCATATATTTT
CAISSLGNTIYF
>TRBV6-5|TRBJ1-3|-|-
TGTGCCAGCAGTCCCACTGGGAGCTCTGGAAACACCATATATTTT
CASSPTGSSGNTIYF
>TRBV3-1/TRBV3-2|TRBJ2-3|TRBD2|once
TGTGCCAGCAGCCGTAGACTAGCGGGAGCAGATACGCAGTATTTT
CASSRRLAGADTQYF